The T cell receptor beta chain described here comes from a study of cytomegalovirus exposure and HLA in healthy donors (TCRdb year 2017). General notes on the study: According to an earlier analysis of a few hundred of the donors, about 179 million T cells yielded 90 million to 140 million unique TCR beta sequences and more than 250 Gb of sequence data. An early release covering approximately 600 HLA-typed donors comprised approximately 290 gigabases of sequencing data and tens of millions of unique TCR sequences. Of the roughly 420 genotyped donors, less than 90% were placed in the genetic ancestry cluster associated with self-reported Caucasian donors. The study aimed to test whether signatures of past pathogen exposure could be identified by cataloging public T cell receptors. The T cell repertoires of around 670 subjects were profiled by immunosequencing and related to cytomegalovirus serostatus. Besides the first cohort of roughly 660 subjects, a separate validation cohort made up of 90 to 150 different subjects was used. To predict cytomegalovirus infection status, the study brought together high-throughput TCR immunosequencing, statistical association of individual TCRs with disease status, and machine learning. In a later analysis, previously published TCR beta repertoires from 500 to 750 donors were re-analyzed and high-resolution HLA genotyping was added so that TCR occurrence patterns could be studied. Rather than drawing on any new phenotypic data, the later analysis identified candidate immune exposures from TCR beta sequences and the way those sequences occurred across donors. An earlier analysis of nearly 600 of the donors applied high-throughput TCR beta sequencing to assess whether each TCR beta V gene segment acted as functional or pseudogenic. Alongside the repertoire data, information on donor age, sex, ethnicity and CMV serostatus was compiled. A later genetic analysis used genome-wide SNP genotypes for about 65% of the roughly 700 donors, treating that subset as a discovery cohort. Every discovery cohort repertoire had been produced on one sequencing platform. Class I and class II HLA loci were covered by the typing at four-digit resolution. The number of donors typed differed by locus, with about 629-630 for A, B, C, DRB1 and DQB1, more than 500 for DQA1, approximately 580 for DPA1, and over 400 for DPB1. Four to six DR-DQ haplotypes were handled as single units for association and clustering, since linkage in the cohort was strong. Among some 410 genotyped donors of the cohort, an average of approximately 250,000 unique TCR beta nucleotide sequences were sequenced per donor, roughly 18% of them non-productive.

The count of this clone is one. Its antigen specificity is not known. No base-level quality is on record; no much larger clone is a single base apart. Broad study findings and their caveats: Because some donors lacked HLA typing at each locus, the association tests relied only on the typed subset. In a later analysis, the rate of TCR association differed among HLA loci, with DRB1 alleles having the most associated TCRs and HLA-C alleles having the fewest. The authors suggested that the approach could potentially be extended to other disease states and immunological phenotypes. Over 15 rarely observed V segments, including chromosome 9 orphons, were excluded from the earlier analysis of a few hundred of the donors because counts were too low. V-gene and J-gene trimming of TCR beta chains was associated with a missense DCLRE1C variant in a later genetic analysis, and the association was replicated in an independent cohort. When HLA alleles, especially DR and DQ, strongly co-occurred, attributing TCR associations to individual alleles was difficult. The study listed 150 to 200 TCR beta chains as associated with cytomegalovirus. Because the 87-base-pair reads could not distinguish some IMGT-functional V segments, including TRBV6-2 and TRBV6-3, those segments were excluded. A few of the identified cytomegalovirus-associated TCR beta chains were confirmed in vitro to be specific for cytomegalovirus antigens. Roughly uniform sequencing depth across donors was assumed in presence/absence analyses, although this assumption may not hold. In an earlier analysis of 587 of the donors, most TCR beta V segments appeared in productive rearrangements about 87% or about 30% of the time, broadly matching IMGT annotations. At a false discovery rate of 0.05, a later analysis linked approximately 18,000 TCR beta sequences to specific HLA alleles. A group of highly shared sequence variants was considered likely to be a technical artifact of the sequencing pipeline. A later genetic analysis reported fewer N-insertions in productive TCRs among donors in an Asian-associated ancestry cluster than the roughly 690-donor mean. Linkage disequilibrium might explain the correlated functional status among segregating V segments, but an unknown experimental factor could not be ruled out. The classifier was reported to diagnose cytomegalovirus status with high specificity and sensitivity in both the original and validation cohorts. This cohort had only TCR beta chains sequenced, and the lack of alpha or paired-chain data limited which features could be detected. A further reported finding was that TCR beta sequences accurately predicted the HLA-A and HLA-B alleles for most subjects in the first cohort. According to a later analysis, most CMV-associated TCR beta chains appeared to be HLA-restricted, and the HLA associations seemed to be driven largely by CMV exposure. Most TCR sequences were observed very rarely across donors, whereas some public TCRs were present in many individuals. In a later analysis, HLA-associated TCR beta chains showed more clonal expansion and lower generation probabilities than non-associated chains that were equally common. The only immune exposure information available for the cohort was CMV serostatus. According to a later analysis, parvovirus B19, influenza, CMV and Epstein-Barr virus appeared linked to several top co-occurrence clusters.

Between the V and J ends, shortened by 0 bases and 2 bases respectively, the junction contains 6 bases. The CDR3 runs 15 residues from the cysteine to the phenylalanine. Only the CDR3 region is kept as DNA, spanning 45 bases read in frame from base 1. As encoded in the germline V gene, CDR1 is SGHTS while CDR2 is YDEGEE. The cohort consisted of hundreds of healthy bone marrow donors. At the time of sampling, all cohort members were nominally healthy, though unrecorded immune exposures were likely present. The donor tested CMV seronegative, placing the donor among the 350 or so seronegative members of the cohort. A peripheral blood sample was collected from each donor, and TCR beta sequencing was performed on peripheral blood mononuclear cells. The Qiagen DNeasy Blood Extraction Kit was used to extract genomic DNA from the blood cell samples. Library construction relied on the immunoSEQ multiplex PCR assay. A mixture of 60 forward primers for TCR Vbeta segments and 13 reverse primers for TCR Jbeta segments was used in the multiplex PCR. A multiplex PCR assay on genomic DNA amplified the CDR3 region of rearranged TCR beta genes. The amplified TCR beta libraries were sequenced on the Illumina HiSeq System as 87-base-pair reads. On the study's bioinformatics: A later analysis counted about 76 million unique TCR beta chains across the 690 or so repertoires, and some 11 million of these chains were shared by at least two donors. Raw reads were error-corrected and collapsed into unique sequences with a nearest-neighbor algorithm that merged closely related sequences to remove PCR and sequencing errors. Alignment of CDR3 sequences to IMGT reference sequences was used to assign V, D and J gene segments. Each retained sequence needed at least a six-nucleotide match to both a V gene segment and a J gene segment. A rearrangement was called productive if the CDR3 had no stop codons and remained in frame with V and J, and every other rearrangement was called non-productive. Following IMGT convention, CDR3 was defined as the stretch from the second conserved V-encoded cysteine to the conserved J-encoded phenylalanine. The earlier analysis of more than 450 of the donors excluded sequences that lacked an unambiguous match to a single V gene segment. In an earlier analysis of almost 600 of the donors, a V segment was called functional when productive rearrangements were above 56.7%, and segregating when the standard deviation between donors exceeded 5%. A statistical classification framework was developed to diagnose cytomegalovirus status using the catalog of TCR beta chain sequences. In a later analysis, V and J genes were assigned by comparing TCR nucleotide sequences against IMGT/GENE-DB human TR gene sequences. The TCRdist pipeline was used in a later analysis to assign CDR3 sequences and most-parsimonious VDJ recombination scenarios. In a later analysis, each TCR beta chain was defined by its CDR3 amino acid sequence together with its V-gene family, and reads without a unique V-gene family were excluded. To address suspected cross-contamination and a sequencing artifact, a later analysis removed over 500 highly shared, low-generation-probability nucleotide sequences. In a later analysis, a clonal expansion index for each public chain was calculated from normalized within-repertoire ranks of inferred template counts. In a later analysis, generation probabilities were computed with a VDJ recombination model fitted to out-of-frame rearrangements, and the resulting probabilities were checked against IGoR. In a later analysis, TCR-TCR, TCR-HLA and TCR-CMV co-occurrence was scored with hypergeometric tests, and a repertoire-size bias correction was applied to TCR pairs. In a later analysis, false discovery rates were estimated by permuting HLA or CMV assignments 20 times. In a later analysis, co-occurring TCRs were grouped using DBSCAN, with TCRdist sequence similarity added in when clustering inside HLA-allele-positive subsets. Co-occurrence clustering excluded repertoires with fewer than 30,000 or more than 120,000 public chains, plus five with anomalous nucleotide sharing. TCRdb's version of the immuneACCESS table is confined to in-frame rearrangements and falls short of the full clone set. An unresolved V gene accounts for under half of the shortfall where checked; the remainder is of unknown origin. V and J calls and clone size are copied from that table; D and trimming were computed from the DNA. This sample lists 120,000 to 150,000 clones; roughly three fifths were detected once. The ten largest clones capture over 5% of the sample.

The origin of this receptor is a woman aged 60 to 75 in good health and CMV-seronegative. The rearranged segments are TRBV5-8 and TRBJ2-6; no D gene can be assigned with confidence. The material sequenced was PBMCs. The CDR3 sequence is CASSLGTAGANVLTF. The bases read TGTGCCAGCAGCTTGGGAACAGCTGGGGCCAACGTCCTGACTTTC.